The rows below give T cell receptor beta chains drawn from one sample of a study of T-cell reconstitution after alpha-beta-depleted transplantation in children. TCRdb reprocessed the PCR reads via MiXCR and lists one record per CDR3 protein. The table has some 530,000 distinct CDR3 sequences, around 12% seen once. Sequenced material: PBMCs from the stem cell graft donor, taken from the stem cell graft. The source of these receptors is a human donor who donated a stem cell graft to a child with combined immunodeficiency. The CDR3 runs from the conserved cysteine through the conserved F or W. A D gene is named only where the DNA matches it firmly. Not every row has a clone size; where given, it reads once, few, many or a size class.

TGTGCCAGCAGTTACACCCAGCCGGGAGGGAAAAGGCGCACCGGGGAGCTGTTTTTT | CASSYTQPGGKRRTGELFF | TRBJ2-2 | TRBD2 | TRBV6-5 | NA
TGCAGTGCTAGAGATCTTGGACTAGCGGGGTCAAAATACAATGAGCAGTTCTTC | CSARDLGLAGSKYNEQFF | TRBJ2-1 | TRBD2 | TRBV20-1 | NA
TGTGCCAGCAGTCCTAGACGGCGGGGGAACACTGAAGCTTTCTTT | CASSPRRRGNTEAFF | TRBJ1-1 | NA | TRBV2 | NA
TGTGCCAGCAGTGCCGGGACAGAGAACACTGAAGCTTTCTTT | CASSAGTENTEAFF | TRBJ1-1 | TRBD1 | TRBV6-4 | NA
TGTGCCAGCAGTTTGGAGGTCTGGGACGGACGCTACGAGCAGTACTTC | CASSLEVWDGRYEQYF | TRBJ2-7 | NA | TRBV12-3/TRBV12-4 | NA
TGTGCCAGCAGCTTAGTGGGAAACATGAACACTGAAGCTTTCTTT | CASSLVGNMNTEAFF | TRBJ1-1 | NA | TRBV7-2 | many
TGTGCCTGGAGTGCTAGGAGGGGGCAGGGCACAGATACGCAGTATTTT | CAWSARRGQGTDTQYF | TRBJ2-3 | NA | TRBV30 | few
TGCGCCAGCAGCCAAGAACGCGACTCTCTTCAGCCCCAGCATTTT | CASSQERDSLQPQHF | TRBJ1-5 | NA | TRBV4-3 | many
TGTGCCAGCAGCCCGATAAACAGGGCCTACAATGAGCAGTTCTTC | CASSPINRAYNEQFF | TRBJ2-1 | NA | TRBV9 | few
TGTGCCAGCAGCTTAGCTCTAGAATCCTACAATGAGCAGTTCTTC | CASSLALESYNEQFF | TRBJ2-1 | NA | TRBV7-2 | few
TGCGCCAGCAGCTCCGTAGATATGAACACTGAAGCTTTCTTT | CASSSVDMNTEAFF | TRBJ1-1 | NA | TRBV5-1 | few
TGCGCCAGCAGCTTCGAACAAACCTACGAGCAGTACTTC | CASSFEQTYEQYF | TRBJ2-7 | NA | TRBV5-1 | many
TGTGCCAGCAGCCCGTCACCTAGCGGGAGTGTGAGCAATGAGCAGTTCTTC | CASSPSPSGSVSNEQFF | TRBJ2-1 | TRBD2 | TRBV5-4 | many
TGTGCCAGCAGCTTAGGACTAGCGGGAGAGAATGAGCAGTTCTTC | CASSLGLAGENEQFF | TRBJ2-1 | TRBD2 | TRBV11-1 | few
TGTGCCAGCAGCTTAGAGGCAGGGAGCTCTGGAAACACCATATATTTT | CASSLEAGSSGNTIYF | TRBJ1-3 | NA | TRBV7-8 | NA
TGTGCCAGCAGCCCCATGCCGGGACTAGGCTACGAGCAGTACTTC | CASSPMPGLGYEQYF | TRBJ2-7 | TRBD2 | TRBV12-3/TRBV12-4 | NA
TGCAGTACCCGGGACACCGTCTCCCTTTTCGAGCAGTACTTC | CSTRDTVSLFEQYF | TRBJ2-7 | NA | TRBV20-1 | NA
TGTGCCAGCAGTCGGACAGGGTACAAGGAGACCCAGTACTTC | CASSRTGYKETQYF | TRBJ2-5 | TRBD1 | TRBV7-6 | few
TGTGCCAGCAGCCAAGATTACGTCAATGAGCAGTTCTTC | CASSQDYVNEQFF | TRBJ2-1 | NA | TRBV14 | many
TGTGCCAGCAGGACGTCGGGGACAGATACGCAGTATTTT | CASRTSGTDTQYF | TRBJ2-3 | NA | TRBV12-3/TRBV12-4 | NA
TGTGCCAGCAGTTTATCGTCTCTCGTTTTAGGCTACACCTTC | CASSLSSLVLGYTF | TRBJ1-2 | NA | TRBV27 | NA
TGTGCCAGCAGCATATCGGACAGGGCCGTTGGAGATGAGCAGTTCTTC | CASSISDRAVGDEQFF | TRBJ2-1 | TRBD1 | TRBV11-1 | few
TGTGCCAGCACGGGGGTTCCGGGAGGGCAAGAGACCCAGTACTTC | CASTGVPGGQETQYF | TRBJ2-5 | TRBD2 | TRBV27 | once
TGTGCCAGCACCCCTATCCGGGACTTCCCCTACAATGAGCAGTTCTTC | CASTPIRDFPYNEQFF | TRBJ2-1 | NA | TRBV5-5 | many
TGTGCCAGCAGTTACTCCAAGAGGGACTCCAATGAGCAGTTCTTC | CASSYSKRDSNEQFF | TRBJ2-1 | NA | TRBV27 | many
TGTGCCAGCAGTTTGCGGGAGTCGTCGGGGGAGCTGTTTTTT | CASSLRESSGELFF | TRBJ2-2 | TRBD2 | TRBV12-3/TRBV12-4 | many
TGTGCCAGCAGCCCCCCCCCGGCGGAGACCCCTGAAGCTTTCTTT | CASSPPPAETPEAFF | TRBJ1-1 | NA | TRBV7-6 | NA
TGTGCCAGCAGCCCACGTAGCTATGCCAACGTCCTGACTTTC | CASSPRSYANVLTF | TRBJ2-6 | NA | TRBV7-2 | many
TGTGCCAGCAGTTACTCCGAGGAGTTGGGAACTGAAGCCTTCTTT | CASSYSEELGTEAFF | TRBJ1-1 | NA | TRBV6-2/TRBV6-3 | NA
TGTGCCAGCAGCTTAATGACAGTGAACACAGATACGCAGTATTTT | CASSLMTVNTDTQYF | TRBJ2-3 | NA | TRBV11-1 | many
TGCAGTGCTAGTCGACTAGCGGGAGCCTACAATGAGCAGTTCTTC | CSASRLAGAYNEQFF | TRBJ2-1 | TRBD2 | TRBV20-1 | many
TGCAGCGCCGGGACAGGGGGGAACTCCTACGAGCAGTACTTC | CSAGTGGNSYEQYF | TRBJ2-7 | TRBD1 | TRBV29-1 | many
TGTGCCAGCTCACCTCGATCTACAGGGGGCCCCACCTACGAGCAGTACTTC | CASSPRSTGGPTYEQYF | TRBJ2-7 | TRBD1 | TRBV18 | few
TGTGCCAGCAGCGTAGATGATACCCAAGAGACCCAGTACTTC | CASSVDDTQETQYF | TRBJ2-5 | NA | TRBV9 | few
TGTGCCAGCAGTCGGAGTTCCGAGCAGTACTTC | CASSRSSEQYF | TRBJ2-7 | NA | TRBV6-6 | NA
TGTGCCAGCAGCCCTCCGCCGGGAGTTGATGAGCAGTTCTTC | CASSPPPGVDEQFF | TRBJ2-1 | NA | TRBV7-3 | NA
TGTGCCAGCAGTGAAAATCCCACAGGGTACCAAGAGACCCAGTACTTC | CASSENPTGYQETQYF | TRBJ2-5 | NA | TRBV25-1 | few